The rows below give T cell receptor beta chains drawn from one sample of a study of T-cell reconstitution after alpha-beta-depleted transplantation in children. TCRdb recomputed calls from the PCR reads with MiXCR, one row per CDR3 protein. The table records roughly 180,000 distinct CDR3 sequences, roughly 10% of them present only once. The sequencing here drew on PBMCs, taken before TCRalphabeta/CD19-depleted stem cell transplant. The receptor source for this set is a boy between 2 and 10 years old with acute myeloid leukemia, due to receive a stem cell transplant. Each CDR3 is given with its conserved first and last residue. Some rows have no size entry. The others give once, few or many, or a class for an expanded clone.

V gene,clone size,CDR3 protein
TRBV5-1,many,CASSWDSYGGYTF
TRBV10-2,many,CASSHFPSGAQETQYF
TRBV19,once,CASSTRDSEIGGYTF
TRBV6-1,many,CASRLDRSNIQYF
TRBV11-2,.,CASSPLDGRSTDTQYF
TRBV20-1,many,CSARTSGKRTDTQYF
TRBV20-1,many,CSASLTSSGELFF
TRBV18,.,CASSPGGEAGSYNEQFF
TRBV20-1,many,CSAGGTTYNEQFF
TRBV27,.,CASSPRGGQNQPQHF
TRBV6-1,many,CASTSSGGNTGELFF
TRBV12-3/TRBV12-4,many,CASSYGTVGVGYTF
TRBV29-1,.,CNVYLLAVVADTQYF
TRBV6-1,.,CASRDGDPLRSQYF
TRBV19,.,CASSTGWLGTNEKLFF
TRBV4-1,many,CASSQWGQGFTEAFF
TRBV7-2,few,CASSLVWQGTNTIYF
TRBV30,many,CAWERGGGEQYF
TRBV10-2,many,CASSESPTGVAFF
TRBV12-3/TRBV12-4,many,CASSFWGGYTF
TRBV27,many,CASQRGNTIYF
TRBV10-2,many,CASSESGYGYTF
TRBV5-1,many,CASSWGGREGTEAFF
TRBV4-2,many,CASSQVRDRRLLRTDTQYF
TRBV20-1,many,CSAELAGGNEQFF
TRBV9,many,CASSVVGDGNTIYF
TRBV4-1,many,CASSQLGRGPNYGYTF
TRBV20-1,many,CSASLGPSNQPQHF
TRBV20-1,many,CSAGVSAGGSLTDTQYF
TRBV10-3,many,CAISEWTSGYEQYF
TRBV20-1,many,CSARGPFSGNTIYF
TRBV20-1,once,CSARDHTSGGALETQYF
TRBV20-1,many,CSAASASGRNEQFF
TRBV11-2,.,CASSLDPIGDNEQFF
TRBV28,many,CASSEWEGYNEQFF
TRBV27,many,CASSFAISSPLHF
TRBV11-1,few,CASSTGTGFWRADTQYF
TRBV11-2,few,CASAGGGLSGRGLLGEQFF
TRBV10-1,.,CASSPSGGPGELFF
TRBV7-2,many,CASSPLFTSGGANEQFF
TRBV11-2,many,CASSSSGGNTIYF
TRBV12-3/TRBV12-4,many,CASSFPGSEQFF
TRBV7-2,many,CASRYGTGVGYTF
TRBV7-3,few,CASSSHGGQGNEQFF
TRBV29-1,many,CSVSIGDETQYF
TRBV5-1,many,CASSLGSGSHNEQFF
TRBV6-5,many,CASSYSTGGYGNTIYF
TRBV27,many,CASSLSAGQETQYF
TRBV7-2,many,CASRLPGQGASGYTF
TRBV20-1,many,CSATGQTNYGYTF
TRBV4-1,many,CASSLRQGASGELFF
TRBV19,many,CASTSEVGRPDTQYF
TRBV7-8,many,CASSSRLIFNSPLHF
TRBV30,many,CAWSVRGLGTGELFF